This T cell receptor (beta chain) was found in a study of shared clonotypes between healthy human individuals. TCRdb's copy holds only in-frame clones and misses some; the assay was immunoSEQ multiplex PCR. This table holds hundreds of thousands of clones, 55% to 85% found once. The V end was cut by 4 bases, the J end by 3 bases, with 13 bases between. CDR3 size: 15 residues. Germline values: CDR1 MGHRA, CDR2 YSYEKL. This sequence joins TRBV4-1 and TRBJ2-1; possible D gene TRBD2, 5 bases. The source material was memory CD4+ T cells sorted from blood. Sample subset: CD45RA-negative fraction. This sequence was found in a young woman in good health. The CDR3 DNA follows: TGCGCCAGCAGCCTGACGGGGTTAGGCTACAATGAGCAGTTCTTC. Its protein product is CASSLTGLGYNEQFF.